This section outlines one TCR beta chain sequence together with its context. Its antigen is currently unknown. Trimming took 2 bases from V and 1 from J, leaving 6 bases between them. Germline assignment: CDR1 GTSNPN and CDR2 SVGIG (reference sequence). The CDR3 spans 13 residues. Use of 60 Vbeta and 13 Jbeta primers characterized the PCR. Data came from immunoSEQ multiplex PCR; TCRdb stores just in-frame clones and leaves some out. This sample has about 180,000 clones, with 77% found just once. This entry comes from a study of cytomegalovirus exposure and HLA in healthy donors. Broader study findings: The study recorded fewer than 200 TCR beta chains that were cytomegalovirus-associated. One variant, a missense change in DCLRE1C, was linked in a later analysis to TCR beta V- and J-gene trimming. In a later analysis, HLA-associated beta chains showed higher expansion and lower generation probabilities than comparable chains.

Sequences were obtained from PBMCs. This receptor was obtained from a woman in her fifties or sixties in good health and CMV-seropositive. This chain joins TRBV30 and TRBJ1-5; tentative D call: TRBD1 (5 bases). The CDR3 reads CAWSRQSNQPQHF. CDR3 nucleotides: TGTGCCTGGAGTCGACAGAGCAATCAGCCCCAGCATTTT.